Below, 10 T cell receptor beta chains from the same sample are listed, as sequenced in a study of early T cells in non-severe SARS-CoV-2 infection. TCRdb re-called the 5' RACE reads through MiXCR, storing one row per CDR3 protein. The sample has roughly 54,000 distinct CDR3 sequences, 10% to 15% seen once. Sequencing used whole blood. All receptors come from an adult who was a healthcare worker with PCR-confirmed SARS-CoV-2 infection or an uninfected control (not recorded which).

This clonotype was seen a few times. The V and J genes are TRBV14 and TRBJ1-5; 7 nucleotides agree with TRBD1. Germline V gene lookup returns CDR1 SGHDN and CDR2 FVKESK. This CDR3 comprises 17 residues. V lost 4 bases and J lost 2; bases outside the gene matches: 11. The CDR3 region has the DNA TGTGCCAGCAGCCTATGGATGACAGGGAAAGGCAATCAGCCCCAGCATTTT. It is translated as CASSLWMTGKGNQPQHF.

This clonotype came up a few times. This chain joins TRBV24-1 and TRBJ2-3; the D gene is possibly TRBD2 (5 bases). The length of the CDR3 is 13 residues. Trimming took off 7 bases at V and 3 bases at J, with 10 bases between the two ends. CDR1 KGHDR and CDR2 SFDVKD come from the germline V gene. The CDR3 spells CATSLAGTDTQYF. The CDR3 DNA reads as TGTGCCACCAGCCTAGCTGGGACAGATACGCAGTATTTT.

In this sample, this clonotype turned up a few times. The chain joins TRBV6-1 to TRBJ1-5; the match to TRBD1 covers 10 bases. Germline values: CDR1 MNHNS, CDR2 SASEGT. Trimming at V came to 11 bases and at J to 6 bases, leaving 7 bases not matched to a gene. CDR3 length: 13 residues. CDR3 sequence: CAVGQGLSQPQHF. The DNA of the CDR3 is TGTGCCGTGGGACAGGGGTTGTCTCAGCCCCAGCATTTT.

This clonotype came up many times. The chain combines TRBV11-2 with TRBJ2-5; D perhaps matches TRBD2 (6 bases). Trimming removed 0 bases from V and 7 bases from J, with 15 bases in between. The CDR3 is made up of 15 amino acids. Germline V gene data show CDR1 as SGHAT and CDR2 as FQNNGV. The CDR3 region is CASSLDRVLSGTQYF. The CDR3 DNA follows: TGTGCCAGCAGCTTAGATCGAGTCCTTAGCGGGACCCAGTACTTC. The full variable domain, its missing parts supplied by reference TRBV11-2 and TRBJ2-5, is EAGVAQSPRYKIIEKRQSVAFWCNPISGHATLYWYQQILGQGPKLLIQFQNNGVVDDSQLPKDRFSAERLKGVDSTLKIQPAKLEDSAVYLCASSLDRVLSGTQYFGPGTRLLVL.

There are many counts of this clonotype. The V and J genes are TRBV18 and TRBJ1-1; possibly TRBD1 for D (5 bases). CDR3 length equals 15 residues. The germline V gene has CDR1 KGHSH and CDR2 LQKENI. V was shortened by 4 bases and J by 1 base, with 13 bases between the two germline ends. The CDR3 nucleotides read TGTGCCAGCTCACGCACGTCGGACACGAACACTGAAGCTTTCTTT. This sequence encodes CASSRTSDTNTEAFF.

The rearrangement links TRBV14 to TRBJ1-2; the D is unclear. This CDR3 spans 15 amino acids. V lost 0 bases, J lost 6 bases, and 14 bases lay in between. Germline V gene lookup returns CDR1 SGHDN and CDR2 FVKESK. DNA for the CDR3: TGTGCCAGCAGCCAAGAGGGCCGGGCGGGAAATGGCTACACCTTC. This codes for CASSQEGRAGNGYTF. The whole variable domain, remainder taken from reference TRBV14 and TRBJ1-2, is EAGVTQFPSHSVIEKGQTVTLRCDPISGHDNLYWYRRVMGKEIKFLLHFVKESKQDESGMPNNRFLAERTGGTYSTLKVQPAELEDSGVYFCASSQEGRAGNGYTFGSGTRLTVV.

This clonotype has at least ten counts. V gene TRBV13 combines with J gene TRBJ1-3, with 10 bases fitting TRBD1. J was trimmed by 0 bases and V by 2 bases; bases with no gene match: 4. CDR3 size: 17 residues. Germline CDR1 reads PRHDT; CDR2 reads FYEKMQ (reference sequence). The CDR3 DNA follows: TGTGCCAGCAGCTTACGGGGACAGGGGTACTCTGGAAACACCATATATTTT. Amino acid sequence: CASSLRGQGYSGNTIYF.

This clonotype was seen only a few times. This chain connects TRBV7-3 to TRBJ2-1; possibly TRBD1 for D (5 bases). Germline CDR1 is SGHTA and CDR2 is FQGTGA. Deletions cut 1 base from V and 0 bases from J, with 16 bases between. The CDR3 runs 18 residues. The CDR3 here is CASSLRAGRENSYNEQFF. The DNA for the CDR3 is TGTGCCAGCAGCTTAAGGGCTGGCAGGGAAAACTCCTACAATGAGCAGTTCTTC.

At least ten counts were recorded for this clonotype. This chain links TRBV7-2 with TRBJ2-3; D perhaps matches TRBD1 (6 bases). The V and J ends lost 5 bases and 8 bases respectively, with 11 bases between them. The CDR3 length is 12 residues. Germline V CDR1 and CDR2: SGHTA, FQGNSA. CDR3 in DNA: TGTGCCAGCAGCCCTCAAGGGGGTACGCAGTATTTT. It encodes CASSPQGGTQYF. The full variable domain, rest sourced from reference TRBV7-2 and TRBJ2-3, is GAGVSQSPSNKVTEKGKDVELRCDPISGHTALYWYRQSLGQGLEFLIYFQGNSAPDKSGLPSDRFSAERTGGSVSTLTIQRTQQEDSAVYLCASSPQGGTQYFGPGTRLTVL.

CDR3 loop: CASSPFLGPNYEQYF. The CDR3 DNA is TGTGCCAGCAGTCCCTTTTTGGGACCTAACTACGAGCAGTACTTC. The chain is built from TRBV2 and TRBJ2-7; D is perhaps TRBD1 or TRBD2 (5 bases each). Trimming removed 5 bases at V and 3 bases at J, with 17 bases between. Germline V CDR1 and CDR2: SNHLY, FYNNEI. This CDR3 contains 15 residues.